This T cell receptor beta chain originates from a study of T cell repertoires in cytomegalovirus infection. Study details: Public TCR beta signatures indicated both CMV infection and matching HLA type.

V shed 5 bases and J shed 6 bases, with 16 bases lying between them. The germline gives CDR1 SGHTA, CDR2 FQGNSA. This CDR3 comprises 14 residues. Study findings and constraints: The ex vivo response showed dominance by HLA-C-restricted CMV-specific TCR beta clonotypes. There were carriers of CMV plus the relevant HLA, and cumulative public TCR beta family frequency identified them.

This clonotype was counted ten times or more. What it recognizes is unknown. One entry per CDR3 protein results from TCRdb running MiXCR on the reads. The data contain 350,000 to 550,000 distinct CDR3 sequences, approximately 31% of them seen just once; the ten biggest clones take up roughly 15%. Sequencing input: PBMCs. The chain links TRBV7-2 to TRBJ1-2; a weak D match, TRBD1 (5 bases). The clonotype was recovered from a human donor in good health (CMV status not recorded). Some clones in this sample may be carry-over from other donors' samples. CDR3 amino acids: CASSPAGGYNGYTF. CDR3 sequence (DNA): TGTGCCAGCAGCCCTGCCGGGGGTTATAATGGCTACACCTTC.